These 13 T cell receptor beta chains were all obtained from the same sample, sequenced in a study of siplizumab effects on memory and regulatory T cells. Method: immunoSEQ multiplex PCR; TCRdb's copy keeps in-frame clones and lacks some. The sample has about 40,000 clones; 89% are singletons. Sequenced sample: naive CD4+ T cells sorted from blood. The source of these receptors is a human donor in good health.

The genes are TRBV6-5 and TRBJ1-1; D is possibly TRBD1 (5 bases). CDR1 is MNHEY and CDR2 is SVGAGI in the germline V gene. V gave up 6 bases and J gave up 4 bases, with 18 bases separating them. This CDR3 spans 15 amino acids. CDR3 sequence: CASSPRGGSGTEAFF. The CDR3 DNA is TGTGCCAGCAGCCCACGCGGGGGAAGTGGCACTGAAGCTTTCTTT.

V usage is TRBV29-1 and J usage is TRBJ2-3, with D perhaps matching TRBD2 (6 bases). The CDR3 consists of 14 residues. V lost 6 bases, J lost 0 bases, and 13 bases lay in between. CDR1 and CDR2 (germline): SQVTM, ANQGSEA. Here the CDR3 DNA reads TGCAGCGTGAGGCGGGACGGTAGCACAGATACGCAGTATTTT. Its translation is CSVRRDGSTDTQYF.

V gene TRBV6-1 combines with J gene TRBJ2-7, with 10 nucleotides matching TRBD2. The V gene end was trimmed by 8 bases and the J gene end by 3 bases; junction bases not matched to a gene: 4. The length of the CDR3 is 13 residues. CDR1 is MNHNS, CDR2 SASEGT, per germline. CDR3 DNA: TGTGCCAGCCGAACTAGCGGGATCTACGAGCAGTACTTC. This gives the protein CASRTSGIYEQYF.

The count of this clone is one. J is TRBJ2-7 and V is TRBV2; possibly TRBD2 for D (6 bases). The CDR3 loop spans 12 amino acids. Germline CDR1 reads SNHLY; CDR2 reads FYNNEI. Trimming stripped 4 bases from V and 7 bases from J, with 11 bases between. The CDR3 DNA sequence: TGTGCCAGCAGTGGGACTCGGGGGGAGCAGTACTTC. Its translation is CASSGTRGEQYF.

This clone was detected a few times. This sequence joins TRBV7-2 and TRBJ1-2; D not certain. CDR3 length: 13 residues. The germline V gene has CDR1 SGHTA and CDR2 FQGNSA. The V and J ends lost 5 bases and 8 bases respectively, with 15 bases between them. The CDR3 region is CASSPRGVGGYTF. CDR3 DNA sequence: TGTGCCAGCAGCCCTCGGGGTGTGGGGGGCTACACCTTC.

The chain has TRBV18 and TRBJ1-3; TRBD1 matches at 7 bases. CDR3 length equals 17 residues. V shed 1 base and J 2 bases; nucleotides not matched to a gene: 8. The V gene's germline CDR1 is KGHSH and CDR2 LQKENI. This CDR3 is CASSPLDRAVAGNTIYF. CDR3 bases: TGTGCCAGCTCACCACTAGACAGGGCAGTCGCTGGAAACACCATATATTTT.

This CDR3 reads CASSLEGKGWNEKLFF. CDR3 bases: TGTGCCAGCAGCTTAGAAGGAAAGGGTTGGAATGAAAAACTGTTTTTT. The V gene is TRBV11-2, the J gene TRBJ1-4; D not certain. Trimming cost V 0 bases and J 5 bases, with 13 bases left between them. CDR3 size: 16 residues. Per germline, CDR1 SGHAT and CDR2 FQNNGV.

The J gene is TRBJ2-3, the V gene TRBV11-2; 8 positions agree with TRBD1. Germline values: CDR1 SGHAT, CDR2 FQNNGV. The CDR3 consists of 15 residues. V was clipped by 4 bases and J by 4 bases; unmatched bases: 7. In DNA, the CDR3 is TGTGCCAGCAGCTGGACAGGGCAATCCCCAGATACGCAGTATTTT. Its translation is CASSWTGQSPDTQYF.

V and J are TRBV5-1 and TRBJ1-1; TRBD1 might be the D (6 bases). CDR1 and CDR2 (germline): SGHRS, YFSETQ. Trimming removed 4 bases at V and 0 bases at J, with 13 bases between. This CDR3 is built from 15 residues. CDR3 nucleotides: TGCGCCAGCAGCCGGTGGGGGGCTATGAACACTGAAGCTTTCTTT. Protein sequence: CASSRWGAMNTEAFF.

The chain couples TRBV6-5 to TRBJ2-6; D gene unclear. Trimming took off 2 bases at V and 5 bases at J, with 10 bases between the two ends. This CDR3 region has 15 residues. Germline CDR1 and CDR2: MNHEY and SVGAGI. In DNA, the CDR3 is TGTGCCAGCAGTTACCAGACGGCGCGGGCCAACGTCCTGACTTTC. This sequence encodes CASSYQTARANVLTF.

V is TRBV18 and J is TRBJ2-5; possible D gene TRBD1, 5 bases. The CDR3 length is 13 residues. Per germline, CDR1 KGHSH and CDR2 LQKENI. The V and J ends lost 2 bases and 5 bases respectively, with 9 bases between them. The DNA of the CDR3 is TGTGCCAGCTCACCAGGCAGGGCGGAGACCCAGTACTTC. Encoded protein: CASSPGRAETQYF.

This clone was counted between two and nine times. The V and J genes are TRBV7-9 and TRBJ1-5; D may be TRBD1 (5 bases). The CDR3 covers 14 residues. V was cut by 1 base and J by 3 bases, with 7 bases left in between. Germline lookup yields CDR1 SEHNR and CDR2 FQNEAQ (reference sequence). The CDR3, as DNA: TGTGCCAGCAGCTTAGGACAGCTCAATCAGCCCCAGCATTTT. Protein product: CASSLGQLNQPQHF.

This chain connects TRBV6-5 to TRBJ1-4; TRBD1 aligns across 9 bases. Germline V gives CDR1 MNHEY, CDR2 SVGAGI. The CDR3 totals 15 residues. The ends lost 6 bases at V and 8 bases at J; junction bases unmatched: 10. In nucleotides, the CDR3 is TGTGCCAGCAGCCCGGACAGGGGCTGGGAAGAAAAACTGTTTTTT. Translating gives CASSPDRGWEEKLFF.